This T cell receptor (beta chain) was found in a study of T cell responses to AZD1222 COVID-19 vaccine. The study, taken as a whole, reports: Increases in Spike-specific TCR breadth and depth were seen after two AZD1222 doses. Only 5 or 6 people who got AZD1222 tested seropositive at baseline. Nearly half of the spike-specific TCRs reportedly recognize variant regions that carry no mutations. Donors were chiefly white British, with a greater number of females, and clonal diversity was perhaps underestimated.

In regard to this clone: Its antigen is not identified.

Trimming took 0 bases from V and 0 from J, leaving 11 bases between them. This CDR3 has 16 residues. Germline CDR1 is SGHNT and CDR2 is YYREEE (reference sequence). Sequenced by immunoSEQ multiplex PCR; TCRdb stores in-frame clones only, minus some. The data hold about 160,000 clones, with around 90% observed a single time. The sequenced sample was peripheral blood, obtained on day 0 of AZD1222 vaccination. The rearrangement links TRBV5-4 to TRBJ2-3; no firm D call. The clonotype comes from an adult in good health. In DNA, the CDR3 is TGTGCCAGCAGCTTGGTTCGTTCACCTAGCACAGATACGCAGTATTTT. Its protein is CASSLVRSPSTDTQYF.